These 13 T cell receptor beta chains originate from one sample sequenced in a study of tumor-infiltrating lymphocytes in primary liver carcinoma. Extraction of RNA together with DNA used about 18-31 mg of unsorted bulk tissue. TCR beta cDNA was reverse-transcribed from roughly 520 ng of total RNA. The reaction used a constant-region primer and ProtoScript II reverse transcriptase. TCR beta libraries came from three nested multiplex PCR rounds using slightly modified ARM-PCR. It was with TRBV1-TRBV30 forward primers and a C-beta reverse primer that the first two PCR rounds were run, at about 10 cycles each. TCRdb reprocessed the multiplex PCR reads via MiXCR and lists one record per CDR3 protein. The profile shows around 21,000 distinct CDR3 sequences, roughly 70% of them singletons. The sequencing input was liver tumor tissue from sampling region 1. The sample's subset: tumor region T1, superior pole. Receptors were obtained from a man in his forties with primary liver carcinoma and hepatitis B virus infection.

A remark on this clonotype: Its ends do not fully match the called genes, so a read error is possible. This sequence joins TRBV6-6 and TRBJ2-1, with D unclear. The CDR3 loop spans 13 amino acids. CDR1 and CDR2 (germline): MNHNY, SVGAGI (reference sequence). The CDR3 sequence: CTSSAQGNYEQLF. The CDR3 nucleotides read TGTACCAGCAGTGCGCAAGGTAACTATGAGCAGCTCTTC.

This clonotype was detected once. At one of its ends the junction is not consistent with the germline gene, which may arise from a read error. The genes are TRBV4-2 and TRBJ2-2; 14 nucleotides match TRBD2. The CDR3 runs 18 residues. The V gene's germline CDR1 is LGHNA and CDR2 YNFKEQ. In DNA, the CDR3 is TGTGCCAGTAGCCAGGGGACTAGCGGGAGTCTAAATCCCGGGGAGCTGCATTTT. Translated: CASSQGTSGSLNPGELHF.

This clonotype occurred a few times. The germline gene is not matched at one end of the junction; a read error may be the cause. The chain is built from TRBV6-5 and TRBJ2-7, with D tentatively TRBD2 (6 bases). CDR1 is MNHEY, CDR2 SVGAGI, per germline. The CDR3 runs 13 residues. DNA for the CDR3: TGTGCCAGCAGTTACTCGGGAGGTGACGAGCACTACTTC. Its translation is CASSYSGGDEHYF.

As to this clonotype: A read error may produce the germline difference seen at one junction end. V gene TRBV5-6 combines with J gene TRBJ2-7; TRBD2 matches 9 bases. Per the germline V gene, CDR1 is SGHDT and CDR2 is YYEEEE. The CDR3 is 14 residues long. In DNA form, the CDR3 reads TGTGCCAGCAGCCATCGGGGACTAGCTTACGAGCGGTACTTC. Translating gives CASSHRGLAYERYF.

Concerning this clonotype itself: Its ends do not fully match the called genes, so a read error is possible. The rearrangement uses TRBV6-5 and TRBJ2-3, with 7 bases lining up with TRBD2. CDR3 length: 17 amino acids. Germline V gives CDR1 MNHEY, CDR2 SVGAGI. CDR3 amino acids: CVSHEQDGRKETDTRYF. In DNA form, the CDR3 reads TGTGTCAGCCACGAGCAGGACGGGAGGAAGGAAACAGATACGCGGTATTTT.

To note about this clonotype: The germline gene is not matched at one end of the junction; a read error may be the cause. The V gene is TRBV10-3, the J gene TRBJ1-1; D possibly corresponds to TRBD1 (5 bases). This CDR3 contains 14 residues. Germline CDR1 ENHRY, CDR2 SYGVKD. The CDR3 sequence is CAISDRYTDTETFF. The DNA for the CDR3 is TGTGCTATCAGTGACCGCTACACGGACACTGAAACTTTCTTT.

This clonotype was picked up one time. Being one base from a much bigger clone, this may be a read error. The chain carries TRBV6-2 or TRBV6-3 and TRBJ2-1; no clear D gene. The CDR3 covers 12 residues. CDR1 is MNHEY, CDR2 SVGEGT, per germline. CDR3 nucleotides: TGTGACAGCAAGGAATACGGCCATGAGCAGTTCTTC. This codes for CDSKEYGHEQFF.

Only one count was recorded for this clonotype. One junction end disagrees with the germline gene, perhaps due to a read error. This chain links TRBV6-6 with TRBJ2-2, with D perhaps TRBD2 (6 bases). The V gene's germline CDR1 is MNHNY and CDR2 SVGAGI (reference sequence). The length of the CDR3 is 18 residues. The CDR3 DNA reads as TGTGCCAGCAGTTACTCGATCTCTGGGCTAGCGAACACCGGGGAGCTGTCTTTT. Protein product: CASSYSISGLANTGELSF.

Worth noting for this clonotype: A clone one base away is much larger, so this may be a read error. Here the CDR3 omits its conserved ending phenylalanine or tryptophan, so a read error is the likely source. Written as DNA, the CDR3 is TGTGCCACCTGCAGAGATCAGGGCCACGAGCAGTACTAC. This translates into CATCRDQGHEQYY. The gene calls are TRBV15 and TRBJ2-7, with TRBD1 as a possible D gene (5 bases). The V gene's germline CDR1 is LNHNV and CDR2 YYDKDF (reference sequence). This CDR3 is built from 13 residues.

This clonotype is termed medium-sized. The CDR3 DNA reads as TGTGCCACCCTGGGAGCCGGGGAGCTGTTTTTT. Protein product: CATLGAGELFF. J is TRBJ2-2 and V is TRBV12-3 or TRBV12-4; maybe TRBD2 (5 bases). The V end was cut by 10 bases, the J end by 6 bases, with 9 bases between. CDR3 length: 11 residues.

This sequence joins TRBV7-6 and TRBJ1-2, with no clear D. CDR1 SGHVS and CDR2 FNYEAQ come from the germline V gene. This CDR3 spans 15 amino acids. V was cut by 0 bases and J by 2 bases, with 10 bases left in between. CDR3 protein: CASSLAPWTNYGYTF. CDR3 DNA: TGTGCCAGCAGCTTAGCTCCGTGGACCAACTATGGCTACACCTTC.

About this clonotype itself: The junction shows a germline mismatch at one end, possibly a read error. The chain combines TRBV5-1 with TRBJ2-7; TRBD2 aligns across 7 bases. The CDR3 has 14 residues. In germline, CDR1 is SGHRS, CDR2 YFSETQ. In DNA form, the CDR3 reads TGCGCTAGCAGCTTGTCGGGAGGCTTATACGAGCAGTACTTC. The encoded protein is CASSLSGGLYEQYF.

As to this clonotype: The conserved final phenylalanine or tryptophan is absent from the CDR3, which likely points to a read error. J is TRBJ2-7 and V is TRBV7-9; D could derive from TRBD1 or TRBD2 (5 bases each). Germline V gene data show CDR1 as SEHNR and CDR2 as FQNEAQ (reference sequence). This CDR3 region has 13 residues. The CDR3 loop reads CASSLSRGHEQYL. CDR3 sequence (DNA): TGTGCCAGTAGCTTATCTCGGGGCCACGAGCAGTACCTC.